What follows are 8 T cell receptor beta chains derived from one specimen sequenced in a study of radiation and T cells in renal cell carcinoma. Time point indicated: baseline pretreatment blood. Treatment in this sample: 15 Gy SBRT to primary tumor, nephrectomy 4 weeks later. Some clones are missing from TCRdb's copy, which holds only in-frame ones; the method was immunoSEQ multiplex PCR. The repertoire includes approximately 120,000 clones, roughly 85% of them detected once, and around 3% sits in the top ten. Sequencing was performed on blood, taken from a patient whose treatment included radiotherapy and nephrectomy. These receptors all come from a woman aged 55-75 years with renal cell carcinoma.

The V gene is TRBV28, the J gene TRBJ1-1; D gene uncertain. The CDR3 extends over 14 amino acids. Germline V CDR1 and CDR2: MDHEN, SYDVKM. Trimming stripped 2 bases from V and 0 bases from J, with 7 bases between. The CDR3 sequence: CASSLGMMNTEAFF. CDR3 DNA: TGTGCCAGCAGTTTAGGTATGATGAACACTGAAGCTTTCTTT.

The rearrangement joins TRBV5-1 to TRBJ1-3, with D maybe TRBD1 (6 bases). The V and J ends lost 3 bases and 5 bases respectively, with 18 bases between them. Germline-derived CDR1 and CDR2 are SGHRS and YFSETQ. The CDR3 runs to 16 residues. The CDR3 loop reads CASSWGPLEARNTIYF. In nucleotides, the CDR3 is TGCGCCAGCAGCTGGGGGCCCTTGGAGGCTCGAAACACCATATATTTT.

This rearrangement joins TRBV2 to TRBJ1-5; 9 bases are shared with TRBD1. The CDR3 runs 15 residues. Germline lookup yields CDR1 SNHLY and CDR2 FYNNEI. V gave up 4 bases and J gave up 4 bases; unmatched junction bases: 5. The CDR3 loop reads CASSGDRAYNQPQHF. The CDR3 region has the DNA TGTGCCAGCAGTGGGGACAGGGCATATAATCAGCCCCAGCATTTT.

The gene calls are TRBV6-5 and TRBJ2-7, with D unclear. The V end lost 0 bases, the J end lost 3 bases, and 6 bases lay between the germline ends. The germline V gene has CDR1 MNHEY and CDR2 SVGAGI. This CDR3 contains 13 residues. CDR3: CASSYSDLYEQYF. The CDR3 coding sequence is TGTGCCAGCAGTTACTCGGACCTCTACGAGCAGTACTTC.

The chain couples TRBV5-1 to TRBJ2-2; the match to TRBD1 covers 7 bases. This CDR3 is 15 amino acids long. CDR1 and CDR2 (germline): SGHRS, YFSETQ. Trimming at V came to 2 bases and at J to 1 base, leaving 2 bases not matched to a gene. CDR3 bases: TGCGCCAGCAGCTTACGACAGGGGAACACCGGGGAGCTGTTTTTT. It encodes CASSLRQGNTGELFF.

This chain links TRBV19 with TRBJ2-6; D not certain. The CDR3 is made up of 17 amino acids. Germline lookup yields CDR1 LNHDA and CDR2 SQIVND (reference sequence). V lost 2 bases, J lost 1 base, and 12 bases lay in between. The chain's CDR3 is CASSISIRVSGANVLTF. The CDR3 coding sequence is TGTGCCAGTAGTATATCCATTAGGGTTTCTGGGGCCAACGTCCTGACTTTC.

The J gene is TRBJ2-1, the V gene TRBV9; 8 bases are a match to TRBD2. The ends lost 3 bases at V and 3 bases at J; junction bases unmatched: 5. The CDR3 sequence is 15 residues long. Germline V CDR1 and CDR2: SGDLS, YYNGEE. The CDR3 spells CASSATGGDYNEQFF. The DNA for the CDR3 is TGTGCCAGCAGCGCTACCGGGGGGGACTACAATGAGCAGTTCTTC.

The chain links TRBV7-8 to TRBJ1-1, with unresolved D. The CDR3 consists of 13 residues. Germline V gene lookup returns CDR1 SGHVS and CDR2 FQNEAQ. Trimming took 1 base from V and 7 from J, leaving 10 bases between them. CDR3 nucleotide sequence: TGTGCCAGCAGCTTAGGGGGAAACGTTGAAGCTTTCTTT. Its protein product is CASSLGGNVEAFF.